This TCR beta chain was captured in a study of T cells in women clearing cervical HPV infection. Using immunoSEQ multiplex PCR, the repertoire was profiled, and TCRdb retains in-frame clones only, with some absent. This sample's clone table lists some 31,000 clones. Germline V gene lookup returns CDR1 KGHSH and CDR2 LQKENI. The length of the CDR3 is 13 residues. Details on this clone: Its antigen is currently unknown. The read ends 3 residues before the CDR3 terminus; that terminus is restored from the germline J gene.

Study-level results: CIN3+ cases had significantly higher TCR repertoire richness than controls, but evenness did not differ.

The receptor was isolated from a woman aged 18 to 75 with a cervical HPV16 infection that either progressed to CIN3+ or cleared (not recorded which). The chain is built from TRBV18 and TRBJ1-1, with 7 positions matching TRBD1. Source material: blood buffy coat. The sequenced part of the CDR3 DNA is TGTGCCAGCTCAGCCGATCGTCGGGACAGA. This encodes CASSADRRDR. The CDR3, in full, reads CASSADRRDRAFF.